This entry lists 19 T cell receptor beta chains sequenced from one sample in a study of tumor-infiltrating lymphocytes in primary liver carcinoma. For each extraction, RNA and DNA were obtained together from around 18-30 mg of unsorted bulk tissue. TCR beta cDNA was made from 450 to 550 ng total RNA with a constant-region primer. Investigators got TCR beta libraries out of three nested multiplex PCR rounds, done with slightly modified ARM-PCR. TRBV1-TRBV30 forward primers paired with a C-beta reverse primer were used in the first two PCR rounds, which ran about 11 cycles each. TCRdb fed the multiplex PCR reads into MiXCR, producing one record per CDR3 protein. Here the sample spans approximately 45,000 distinct CDR3 sequences, approximately 71% being singletons. The source material was tumor-adjacent normal liver tissue. The receptors derive from a woman under 40 with primary liver carcinoma and hepatitis B virus infection.

This clonotype was observed once. A read error may account for a junction end that differs from germline. The chain carries TRBV4-3 and TRBJ1-2; D not certain. Germline CDR1 LGHNA, CDR2 YSLEER. The CDR3 consists of 14 residues. The CDR3: CDSSTESEFYGYTF. In DNA form, the CDR3 reads TGCGACAGCAGCACTGAGTCGGAGTTCTATGGCTACACCTTC.

To note about this clonotype: At one of its ends the junction is not consistent with the germline gene, which may arise from a read error. This chain uses TRBV10-2 with TRBJ2-5; tentatively, D is TRBD2 (5 bases). Germline CDR1 is WSHSY and CDR2 is SAAADI. This CDR3 is 13 amino acids long. CDR3 sequence reads: CASSEVGSETQCF. CDR3 nucleotide sequence: TGCGCCAGCAGTGAGGTGGGGAGCGAGACCCAGTGCTTC.

This clonotype occurred many times. This chain uses TRBV7-8 with TRBJ2-3; D remains unclear. The CDR3 has 11 amino acids. V was pared by 4 bases and J by 6 bases, with 5 bases between. Per germline, CDR1 SGHVS and CDR2 FQNEAQ. The CDR3 here is CASSYLDTQYF. DNA of the CDR3: TGTGCCAGCAGCTACCTTGATACGCAGTATTTT.

A remark on this clonotype: The CDR3 does not end in the conserved phenylalanine or tryptophan, so this is likely a read error. The DNA is left out, because the CDR3 cannot be placed on it with certainty; the CDR3 is given as TCRdb lists it. The gene calls are TRBV11-1 and TRBJ1-1; TRBD1, as called in the table, went unchecked against the DNA. The CDR3 is made up of 14 amino acids, end residues included. Germline CDR1 reads SGHAT; CDR2 reads FQDESV (reference sequence). The CDR3 loop reads CGSSFGQGYTEAFV.

On this clonotype itself: This CDR3 is missing its conserved last phenylalanine or tryptophan, likely due to a read error. The limits of the CDR3 on the DNA are not certain, so only TCRdb's listed CDR3 is given. The chain has TRBV4-3 and TRBJ2-2; the DNA was not used to check the table's D call, TRBD2. Looked up from germline, CDR1 is LGHNA and CDR2 is YSLEER. A total of 12 residues make up the CDR3, ends included. CDR3 sequence reads: CASGLGTGELLS.

On this clonotype itself: It may be a read error: a sequence one base away is much more abundant. The chain combines TRBV28 with TRBJ1-1, with D unclear. CDR1 is MDHEN, CDR2 SYDVKM, per germline. The CDR3 runs 14 residues. V was clipped by 8 bases and J by 11 bases, with 24 bases between them. In nucleotides, the CDR3 is TGTGCCAGCTCTGCCCCCAGTGGTGGGGTGTCTGCTTTCTTT. Translated: CASSAPSGGVSAFF.

About this clonotype itself: Mismatch with germline at one junction end may stem from a read error. The chain employs TRBV29-1 and TRBJ1-2; D is uncertain. The CDR3 runs to 11 residues. Germline CDR1 and CDR2: SQVTM and ANQGSEA. CDR3 nucleotide sequence: TGTAGCGTTCCGGGGAACTATAGCTACACCTTC. It translates to CSVPGNYSYTF.

The V gene is TRBV11-2, the J gene TRBJ2-7; 7 bases fit TRBD1. Germline assignment: CDR1 SGHAT and CDR2 FQNNGV. The CDR3 is 13 amino acids. This CDR3 reads CDSIGDSTYEQYF. The CDR3 nucleotides read TGTGATAGCATAGGGGACAGTACCTACGAGCAGTACTTC.

This clonotype was picked up many times. A much larger clone differs from this one at a single base, so this may be a read error. The CDR3 ends on some other residue instead of the conserved phenylalanine or tryptophan, so this is likely a read error. The rearrangement uses TRBV6-6 and TRBJ1-6, with unresolved D. Germline values: CDR1 MNHNY, CDR2 SVGAGI (reference sequence). The V end lost 6 bases, the J end lost 7 bases, and 4 bases lay between the germline ends. The CDR3 extends over 11 amino acids. The chain's CDR3 is CASSTNSPLHL. The DNA for the CDR3 is TGTGCCAGCAGCACCAATTCACCCCTCCACCTT.

Of note for this clonotype: A read error may produce the germline difference seen at one junction end. J is TRBJ2-2 and V is TRBV5-6, with D possibly matching TRBD2 (5 bases). This CDR3 region has 15 residues. Looked up from germline, CDR1 is SGHDT and CDR2 is YYEEEE. This chain's CDR3 is CASSLWYMNTGELFF. CDR3 bases: TGTGCCAGCAGCTTATGGTACATGAACACCGGGGAACTGTTTTTT.

The V and J genes are TRBV7-8 and TRBJ1-5, with 9 bases aligning to TRBD1. CDR3 size: 15 residues. CDR1 is SGHVS and CDR2 is FQNEAQ in the germline V gene. This chain's CDR3 is CVISLLVTGGKSQHF. CDR3 bases: TGTGTCATCAGCTTACTTGTAACAGGGGGCAAGTCCCAGCATTTT.

Comments on this clonotype: No conserved phenylalanine or tryptophan is present at the end of the CDR3, so a read error is the likely explanation. This sequence joins TRBV4-3 and TRBJ2-2, with a weak D call TRBD2 (5 bases). In germline, CDR1 is LGHNA, CDR2 YSLEER. CDR3 length: 14 residues. CDR3 sequence reads: CDSSPGSGAGELFL. In DNA form, the CDR3 reads TGCGACAGCAGCCCCGGATCCGGGGCCGGGGAGCTGTTTCTT.

For this clonotype: The junction and the germline gene differ at one end; a read error may be behind it. V is TRBV11-1 and J is TRBJ2-7, with no clear D. The CDR3 is 14 residues long. CDR1 and CDR2 from the germline V gene are SGHAT and FQDESV (reference sequence). Here the CDR3 DNA reads TGTCCCAGTAGCCTAGAGACGGCCTCCTACGAGCATTACTTC. This encodes CPSSLETASYEHYF.

This chain joins TRBV11-2 and TRBJ2-1; tentative D call: TRBD1 (6 bases). The CDR3 consists of 16 residues. Germline CDR1 is SGHAT and CDR2 is FQNNGV. Trimming took 5 bases from V and 8 from J, leaving 22 bases between them. The CDR3 loop reads CASSLGRGGDCYEQFF. CDR3 coding DNA: TGTGCCAGCAGCCTGGGACGAGGGGGAGATTGTTATGAGCAGTTCTTC.

Remarks on this clonotype: As the CDR3 is not closed by the conserved phenylalanine or tryptophan, this likely results from a read error. The genes are TRBV11-2 and TRBJ2-5; 9 bases are a match to TRBD1. The CDR3 spans 16 residues. Germline trimming cut 6 bases from V and 5 bases from J; bases unmatched to any gene: 13. Germline CDR1 and CDR2: SGHAT and FQNNGV. The CDR3 region has the DNA TGTGCCAGCAGGACAAGAACAGGGGGCGCGAATGAGACCCAGTACTTA. Amino acids: CASRTRTGGANETQYL.

A note on this clonotype: A single base separates this from a much larger clone, so it may be a read error. This rearrangement joins TRBV2 to TRBJ2-7, with D unresolved. Between the trimmed V and J ends, which lost 7 bases and 4 bases, there was a span of 8 bases. The CDR3 has 11 residues. CDR1 and CDR2 from the germline V gene are SNHLY and FYNNEI. The DNA for the CDR3 is TGTGCCAGCACCGCAATTTACGAGCAGTACTTC. The encoded protein is CASTAIYEQYF.

Comments on this clonotype: A much larger clone lies one base from this, so it may be a read error. The V gene is TRBV28, the J gene TRBJ1-5; D remains unclear. CDR3 length: 14 residues. V was clipped by 6 bases and J by 5 bases, with 14 bases between them. The germline CDR1 and CDR2 sequences are MDHEN and SYDVKM. For the CDR3, the DNA is TGTGCCAGCAGCATCTCCCTCGGGTATCAGCCCCAGCATTTT. This sequence encodes CASSISLGYQPQHF. Based on the CDR3 plus reference TRBV28 and TRBJ1-5, the full variable domain is DVKVTQSSRYLVKRTGEKVFLECVQDMDHENMFWYRQDPGLGLRLIYFSYDVKMKEKGDIPEGYSVSREKKERFSLILESASTNQTSMYLCASSISLGYQPQHFGDGTRLSIL.

To note about this clonotype: One end of the junction fails to match germline, which may point to a read error. The chain recombines TRBV4-1 with TRBJ2-7, with D possibly being TRBD1 (5 bases). This CDR3 comprises 15 residues. The V gene's germline CDR1 is MGHRA and CDR2 YSYEKL. The CDR3 spells CACSQAMGLLFEQYF. CDR3 coding DNA: TGCGCCTGCAGCCAAGCCATGGGGCTTCTCTTCGAGCAGTACTTC.

By its share, this clonotype is medium-sized (0.01 to 0.1%). V gene TRBV11-2 combines with J gene TRBJ2-7; D is uncertain. The CDR3 has 12 amino acids. The germline V gene encodes CDR1 SGHAT and CDR2 FQNNGV. V lost 2 bases and J 0 bases, leaving 2 bases between the germline ends. The CDR3 bases are TGTGCCAGCAGCTTACTCTCCTACGAGCAGTACTTC. The encoded protein is CASSLLSYEQYF.